In this sample, the clone carrying this T cell receptor (beta chain) turned up a few times. What it binds is unknown. The CDR3 is 14 amino acids. With 2 bases removed from V and 9 bases from J, the gap between germline ends came to 16 bases. Germline V gives CDR1 MGHDK, CDR2 SYGVNS. The data were obtained in a study of beta chain features in type 1 diabetes. Study outcomes and limitations: People with Type 1 diabetes carried modestly yet significantly shorter TCRB CDR3s in all four CD4+ subsets. The VDJ junctions of type 1 diabetes patients carried fewer insertions and more deletions. For patients and controls alike, PCR might favor shorter templates to the same degree. A definitive answer on HLA type influencing TCRB rearrangement was not reached here.

Expressed TCRB transcripts were sequenced after all isolated RNA was converted to cDNA. Profiled with immunoSEQ multiplex PCR; TCRdb holds only in-frame clones, not every one. The sample carries a few hundred thousand clones, less than 30% recorded once. The authors sorted CD4+ naive, central memory, regulatory and stem cell-like memory cells via CD45RO/CCR7/CD25/CD127/CD95/CD27. This rearrangement joins TRBV25-1 to TRBJ2-5; D may be TRBD2 (7 bases). The sample taken for sequencing was naive CD4+ T cells from blood. This TCR came from a woman aged 25 to 39 with type 1 diabetes. The CDR3 spells CASSEPGQGRAQYF. CDR3 DNA sequence: TGTGCCAGCAGTGAACCGGGCCAGGGGAGGGCCCAGTACTTC.